This entry concerns a single TCR beta chain. What it binds is unknown. The data were taken from a study of monozygotic twins with inflammatory bowel disease. Broader study findings: Limited power may explain why concordant and discordant twins showed no difference in repertoire similarity.

Total RNA input per TCR library was around 3,600 ng. TCRdb re-called the 5' RACE reads; every CDR3 protein appears as one record, without DNA. The sample includes a few hundred thousand distinct CDR3 sequences. The CDR3 extends over 14 amino acids. Germline lookup yields CDR1 SGHDN and CDR2 FVKESK. The sample was blood. The receptor comes from a human donor with ulcerative colitis or Crohn's disease, or a healthy co-twin of an affected twin (not recorded which). The chain has TRBV14 and TRBJ1-2; the D call of TRBD1 rests on TCRdb alone, since no DNA is present to check it. CDR3 loop: CASSQDLRGRGYTF.